One sample yielded the 17 T cell receptor beta chains listed below, sequenced in a study of blood T cell repertoires in COVID-19. Sequencing was performed with immunoSEQ multiplex PCR; in TCRdb, only in-frame clones are kept and a portion is missing. Of some 240,000 clones in the sample, 90% to 95% are singletons; the top ten hold around 0.84%. Sequencing was performed on peripheral blood. The receptor set was obtained from a man between 60 and 75 years old with COVID-19, enrolled during active disease.

This clone came up once. This chain joins TRBV7-2 and TRBJ2-7; 7 bases fit TRBD1. The germline CDR1 and CDR2 sequences are SGHTA and FQGNSA. This CDR3 contains 15 residues. The V segment lost 4 bases and the J segment 7 bases; nucleotides outside the gene matches: 13. This CDR3 is CASSSPGTAIWEQYF. CDR3 nucleotides: TGTGCCAGCAGCTCGCCCGGGACAGCTATCTGGGAGCAGTACTTC.

The chain joins TRBV27 to TRBJ1-1; 9 bases line up with TRBD1. From germline, CDR1 is MNHEY and CDR2 SMNVEV (reference sequence). The CDR3 covers 13 residues. Trimming removed 9 bases from V and 4 bases from J; junction bases left unmatched: 6. This chain's CDR3 is CASRGTGRTEAFF. The CDR3 DNA reads as TGTGCCAGTCGTGGGACAGGGCGCACTGAAGCTTTCTTT.

The chain carries TRBV29-1 and TRBJ2-3, with a possible D match to TRBD1 (6 bases). CDR1 is SQVTM and CDR2 is ANQGSEA in the germline V gene. The CDR3 length is 14 residues. Trimming left V 7 bases short and J 4 bases short, with 18 bases between. This CDR3 reads CSASGRGVPDTQYF. DNA of the CDR3: TGCAGCGCCTCGGGCAGGGGAGTCCCAGATACGCAGTATTTT.

The V gene is TRBV12-3 or TRBV12-4, the J gene TRBJ2-1, with D uncertain. The CDR3 consists of 11 residues. Trimming cost V 3 bases and J 9 bases, with 6 bases left between them. The CDR3 region has the DNA TGTGCCAGCAGTTTGATGAGTGAGCAGTTCTTC. Translating gives CASSLMSEQFF.

This clone appeared a few times. This chain links TRBV2 with TRBJ2-6, with D possibly being TRBD1 (5 bases). The CDR3 runs 14 residues. The germline V gene encodes CDR1 SNHLY and CDR2 FYNNEI. With 4 bases removed from V and 2 bases from J, the gap between germline ends came to 6 bases. CDR3 DNA: TGTGCCAGCAGTGTAGGGGCTGGGGCCAACGTCCTGACTTTC. Translating gives CASSVGAGANVLTF.

The chain links TRBV27 to TRBJ2-1, with no clear D. There are 15 residues in the CDR3. The V end was cut by 2 bases, the J end by 7 bases, with 15 bases between. Germline V lookup: CDR1 MNHEY, CDR2 SMNVEV (reference sequence). DNA for the CDR3: TGTGCCAGCAGTTTACGGCTAGGCCAAATAAATGAGCAGTTCTTC. This gives the protein CASSLRLGQINEQFF.

This chain connects TRBV6-5 to TRBJ2-7; TRBD2 matches at 7 bases. Per germline, CDR1 MNHEY and CDR2 SVGAGI. V trimming: 6 bases; J trimming: 2 bases; junction bases outside the gene matches: 4. The CDR3 length is 13 residues. This chain's CDR3 is CASRSGTTYEQYF. The CDR3 DNA reads TGTGCCAGCAGATCCGGGACTACCTACGAGCAGTACTTC.

This chain links TRBV3-1 (or the pseudogene TRBV3-2) with TRBJ1-1, with D uncertain. Looked up from germline, CDR1 is LGHDT and CDR2 is YNNKEL (reference sequence). The CDR3 contains 14 residues. V gave up 0 bases and J gave up 1 base, with 6 bases separating them. The CDR3 loop reads CASSQDLANTEAFF. The CDR3 coding sequence is TGTGCCAGCAGCCAAGATCTAGCGAACACTGAAGCTTTCTTT.

The chain is built from TRBV27 and TRBJ2-7; possibly TRBD1 for D (5 bases). This CDR3 is built from 15 residues. Germline V lookup: CDR1 MNHEY, CDR2 SMNVEV (reference sequence). V dropped 5 bases and J dropped 6 bases, with 20 bases sitting between them. CDR3 in DNA: TGTGCCAGCAGTCAACTCTTACCGACAGTCTTCGAGCAGTACTTC. This encodes CASSQLLPTVFEQYF.

This sequence joins TRBV11-2 and TRBJ1-1; D is ambiguous. CDR1 and CDR2 from the germline V gene are SGHAT and FQNNGV. The CDR3 has 14 amino acids. The ends were cut back, 1 base at V and 5 bases at J, with 11 bases in the middle. CDR3 nucleotide sequence: TGTGCCAGCAGCTTAGTCGGGGTCGGAACTGAAGCTTTCTTT. Translating gives CASSLVGVGTEAFF.

This clone was counted only a few times. The chain links TRBV7-9 to TRBJ2-1, with a possible D match to TRBD2 (5 bases). This CDR3 is 15 amino acids long. In germline, CDR1 is SEHNR, CDR2 FQNEAQ (reference sequence). V lost 6 bases and J lost 5, with 17 bases in between. CDR3 amino acids: CASSRPTRINNEQFF. The CDR3 DNA reads as TGTGCCAGCAGTCGCCCCACTAGGATCAACAATGAGCAGTTCTTC.

J is TRBJ1-2 and V is TRBV19, with D perhaps TRBD1 (5 bases). CDR1 and CDR2 from the germline V gene are LNHDA and SQIVND (reference sequence). V was trimmed by 2 bases and J by 4 bases, leaving 20 bases between them. The CDR3 totals 17 residues. The CDR3 loop is CASSIWPEGGGVYGYTF. The CDR3 nucleotides read TGTGCCAGTAGTATATGGCCAGAGGGTGGAGGGGTCTATGGCTACACCTTC. The whole variable domain, remainder taken from reference TRBV19 and TRBJ1-2, is DGGITQSPKYLFRKEGQNVTLSCEQNLNHDAMYWYRQDPGQGLRLIYYSQIVNDFQKGDIAEGYSVSREKKESFPLTVTSAQKNPTAFYLCASSIWPEGGGVYGYTFGSGTRLTVV.

The gene calls are TRBV2 and TRBJ1-3, with no clear D. The V end was cut by 4 bases, the J end by 0 bases, with 7 bases between. CDR1 is SNHLY and CDR2 is FYNNEI in the germline V gene. The CDR3 covers 14 residues. The CDR3 DNA sequence: TGTGCCAGCAGTGCGGGATCCTCTGGAAACACCATATATTTT. This translates into CASSAGSSGNTIYF.

This chain links TRBV27 with TRBJ1-4; D is uncertain. The V gene lost 8 bases and the J gene lost 0 bases, with 13 bases spanning the gap. The CDR3 consists of 15 residues. CDR1 and CDR2 from the germline V gene are MNHEY and SMNVEV (reference sequence). The DNA for the CDR3 is TGTGCCAGCTCTCTCGGTGGAGCAACTAATGAAAAACTGTTTTTT. This sequence encodes CASSLGGATNEKLFF.

The chain joins TRBV15 to TRBJ2-2; a weak D match, TRBD2 (6 bases). The CDR3 extends over 17 amino acids. V lost 3 bases, J lost 1 base, and 15 bases lay in between. Germline loops: CDR1 LNHNV, CDR2 YYDKDF (reference sequence). This CDR3 is CATSRGFGGENTGELFF. In nucleotides, the CDR3 is TGTGCCACCAGCAGGGGCTTTGGCGGGGAGAACACCGGGGAGCTGTTTTTT.

The chain combines TRBV7-8 with TRBJ1-6; TRBD1 matches at 7 bases. The CDR3 extends over 15 amino acids. The V segment lost 3 bases and the J segment 10 bases; nucleotides outside the gene matches: 9. Germline values: CDR1 SGHVS, CDR2 FQNEAQ. CDR3 sequence: CASSLVTGSGSPLHF. CDR3 nucleotides: TGTGCCAGCAGCTTGGTGACAGGGTCGGGCTCACCCCTCCACTTT. Variable domain in full (rest from reference TRBV7-8 and TRBJ1-6): GAGVSQSPRYKVAKRGQDVALRCDPISGHVSLFWYQQALGQGPEFLTYFQNEAQLDKSGLPSDRFFAERPEGSVSTLKIQRTQQEDSAVYLCASSLVTGSGSPLHFGNGTRLTVT.

This clone was counted a single time. CDR3 sequence (DNA): TGTGCCAGCAGTGAGGGAGTCCCTTGGGAGACCCAGTACTTC. Protein product: CASSEGVPWETQYF. The chain couples TRBV7-2 to TRBJ2-5, with a tentative D call TRBD2 (5 bases). Trimming removed 6 bases at V and 5 bases at J, with 16 bases between. The CDR3 contains 14 residues. Germline V lookup: CDR1 SGHTA, CDR2 FQGNSA.